These 9 T cell receptor beta chains were all obtained from the same sample, sequenced in a study of T cells after yellow fever vaccination. TCRdb passed the 5' RACE reads through MiXCR, listing each CDR3 protein once. Counted here are about 630,000 distinct CDR3 sequences, roughly an eighth occurring once; the ten biggest clones make up around 14%. The sequencing here drew on PBMCs, taken on the day of the yellow fever booster vaccination. Receptors were obtained from a young man who received the YFV17D yellow fever vaccine.

V gene TRBV7-9 combines with J gene TRBJ2-3; possibly TRBD2 for D (6 bases). Looked up from germline, CDR1 is SEHNR and CDR2 is FQNEAQ (reference sequence). The germline V and J ends were trimmed by 2 bases and 3 bases, with 12 bases remaining between them. The CDR3 length is 15 residues. The CDR3 here is CASSLRDSGTDTQYF. The CDR3 DNA follows: TGTGCCAGCAGCTTAAGGGACTCCGGGACAGATACGCAGTATTTT.

V and J are TRBV10-3 and TRBJ2-1; D remains unclear. CDR1 is ENHRY, CDR2 SYGVKD, per germline. V lost 2 bases and J lost 0, with 8 bases in between. The CDR3 has 15 amino acids. In nucleotides, the CDR3 is TGTGCCATCAGTGAGGCAGACCGCTCCTACAATGAGCAGTTCTTC. Encoded protein: CAISEADRSYNEQFF.

This chain uses TRBV7-9 with TRBJ2-1, with 12 bases that match TRBD2. Germline V CDR1 and CDR2: SEHNR, FQNEAQ (reference sequence). Losses at the gene ends were 7 bases for V and 6 bases for J; bases not matched to a gene: 1. The CDR3 covers 13 residues. The CDR3 DNA sequence: TGTGCCAGCACACTAGCGGGAGGCAATGAGCAGTTCTTC. Its protein product is CASTLAGGNEQFF.

The CDR3 sequence is CASSRGLGTSYEQYF. The CDR3 coding sequence is TGTGCCAGCAGCCGAGGACTCGGGACTTCTTACGAGCAGTACTTC. The V call is TRBV5-8, the J call TRBJ2-7, with a tentative D call TRBD2 (6 bases). The CDR3 consists of 15 residues. Germline-derived CDR1 and CDR2 are SGHTS and YDEGEE. The germline V and J ends were trimmed by 4 bases and 4 bases, with 18 bases remaining between them.

This clonotype was seen more than once but under ten times. This chain connects TRBV11-2 to TRBJ1-1; D is perhaps TRBD1 (6 bases). Germline loops: CDR1 SGHAT, CDR2 FQNNGV. The CDR3 covers 15 residues. V was cut by 2 bases and J by 5 bases, with 15 bases left in between. CDR3 residues: CASSLYGGGGTEAFF. As DNA, the CDR3 is TGTGCCAGCAGCTTATACGGAGGGGGAGGGACTGAAGCTTTCTTT.

The chain is built from TRBV4-3 and TRBJ2-3, with D possibly being TRBD2 (6 bases). Germline V gene sequence: CDR1 LGHNA, CDR2 YSLEER. V lost 3 bases and J lost 5, with 15 bases in between. The CDR3 runs to 15 residues. This chain's CDR3 is CASSQGSGRGDTQYF. The CDR3 bases are TGCGCCAGCAGCCAGGGGAGTGGGCGGGGAGATACGCAGTATTTT.

This clonotype appeared a few times. The chain carries TRBV29-1 and TRBJ2-7; no clear D gene. The length of the CDR3 is 12 residues. Looked up from germline, CDR1 is SQVTM and CDR2 is ANQGSEA. V lost 3 bases and J lost 7, with 13 bases in between. In DNA, the CDR3 is TGCAGCGTTGATTCTGGTGACCGGGAGCAGTACTTC. Its protein is CSVDSGDREQYF.

This clonotype came up a few times. The rearrangement joins TRBV27 to TRBJ1-5; 8 nucleotides align to TRBD1. CDR3 length: 16 amino acids. CDR1 is MNHEY and CDR2 is SMNVEV in the germline V gene (reference sequence). Losses at the gene ends were 3 bases for V and 1 base for J; bases not matched to a gene: 5. The CDR3 DNA reads as TGTGCCAGCAGTTTTTACGGACAGGGAAGCAATCAGCCCCAGCATTTT. This sequence encodes CASSFYGQGSNQPQHF.

V usage is TRBV10-3 and J usage is TRBJ2-7; possible D gene TRBD2, 7 bases. Trimming pared 2 bases from V and 4 bases from J, leaving 15 bases between. Germline-derived CDR1 and CDR2 are ENHRY and SYGVKD. The CDR3 spans 15 residues. CDR3 region: CAISESAGAGYEQYF. DNA for the CDR3: TGTGCCATCAGTGAGAGTGCGGGGGCAGGGTACGAGCAGTACTTC.